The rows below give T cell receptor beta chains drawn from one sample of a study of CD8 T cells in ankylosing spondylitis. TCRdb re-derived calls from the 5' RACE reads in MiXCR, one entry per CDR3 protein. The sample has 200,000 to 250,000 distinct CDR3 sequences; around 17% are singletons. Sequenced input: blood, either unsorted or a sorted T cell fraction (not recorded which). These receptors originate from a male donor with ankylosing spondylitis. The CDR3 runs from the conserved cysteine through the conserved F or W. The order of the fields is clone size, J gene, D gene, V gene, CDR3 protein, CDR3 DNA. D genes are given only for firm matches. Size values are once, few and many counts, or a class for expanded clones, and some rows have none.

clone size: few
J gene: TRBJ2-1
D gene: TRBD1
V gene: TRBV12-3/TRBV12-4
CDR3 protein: CASSSGTGGHNEQFF
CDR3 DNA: TGTGCCAGCAGTTCCGGGACAGGGGGCCACAATGAGCAGTTCTTC

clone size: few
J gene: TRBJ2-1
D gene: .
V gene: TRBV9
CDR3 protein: CASSVGGGIVGEQFF
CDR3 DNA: TGTGCCAGCAGCGTAGGTGGCGGGATTGTCGGTGAGCAGTTCTTC

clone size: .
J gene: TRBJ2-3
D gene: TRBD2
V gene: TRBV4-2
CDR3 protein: CASSPTLLTSGGTDTQYF
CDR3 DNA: TGTGCCAGCAGCCCTACCTTACTGACTAGCGGGGGTACAGATACGCAGTATTTT

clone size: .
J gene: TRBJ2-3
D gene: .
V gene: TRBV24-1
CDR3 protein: CATSDNFEYTSTDTQYF
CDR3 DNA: TGTGCCACCAGTGACAATTTCGAATATACTAGCACAGATACGCAGTATTTT

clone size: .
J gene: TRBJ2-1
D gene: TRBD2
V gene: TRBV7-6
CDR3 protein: CASSSLAGPIYSYNEQFF
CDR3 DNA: TGTGCCAGCAGCTCACTAGCGGGGCCAATTTACTCCTACAATGAGCAGTTCTTC

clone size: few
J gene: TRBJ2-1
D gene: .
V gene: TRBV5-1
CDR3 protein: CASSYDQLYNEQFF
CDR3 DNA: TGCGCCAGCAGCTACGATCAGTTGTACAATGAGCAGTTCTTC

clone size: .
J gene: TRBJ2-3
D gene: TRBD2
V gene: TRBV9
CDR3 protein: CASSEGGLAPDTQYF
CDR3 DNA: TGTGCCAGCAGCGAGGGGGGACTAGCGCCAGATACGCAGTATTTT

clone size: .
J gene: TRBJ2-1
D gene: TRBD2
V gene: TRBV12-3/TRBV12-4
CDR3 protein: CASCPGTSGSGSYNEQFF
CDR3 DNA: TGTGCCAGCTGCCCCGGGACTAGCGGCTCGGGGTCCTACAATGAGCAGTTCTTC

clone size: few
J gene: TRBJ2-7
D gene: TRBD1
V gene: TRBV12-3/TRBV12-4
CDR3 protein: CASSITGTGDEQYF
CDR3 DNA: TGTGCCAGCAGCATTACCGGGACAGGGGACGAGCAGTACTTC

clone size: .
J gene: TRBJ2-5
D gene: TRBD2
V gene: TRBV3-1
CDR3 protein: CASSQDWGSTSGGKETQYF
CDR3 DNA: TGTGCCAGCAGCCAAGACTGGGGCTCGACTAGCGGGGGAAAAGAGACCCAGTACTTC

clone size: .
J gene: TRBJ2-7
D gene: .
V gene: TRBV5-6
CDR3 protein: CASSFTGIAYEQYF
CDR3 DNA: TGTGCCAGCAGCTTTACCGGGATCGCCTACGAGCAGTACTTC

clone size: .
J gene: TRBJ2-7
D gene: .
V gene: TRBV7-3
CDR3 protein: CASSLGNGAYEQYF
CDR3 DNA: TGTGCCAGCAGCTTAGGTAATGGGGCCTACGAGCAGTACTTC

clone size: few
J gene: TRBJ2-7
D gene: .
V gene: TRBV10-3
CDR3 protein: CAISESTGLGYEQYF
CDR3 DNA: TGTGCCATCAGTGAGTCGACGGGGTTGGGGTACGAGCAGTACTTC

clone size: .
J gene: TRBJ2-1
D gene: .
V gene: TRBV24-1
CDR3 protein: CATSDFRGYNNEQFF
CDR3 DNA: TGTGCCACCAGTGATTTTAGAGGCTACAACAATGAGCAGTTCTTC

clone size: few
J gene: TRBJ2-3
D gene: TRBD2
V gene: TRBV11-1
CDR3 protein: CASSFLLTSGTITDTQYF
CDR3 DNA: TGTGCCAGCAGCTTCCTACTGACTAGCGGGACGATCACAGATACGCAGTATTTT

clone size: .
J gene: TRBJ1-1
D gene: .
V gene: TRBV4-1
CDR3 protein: CASSQGQLNTEAFF
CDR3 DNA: TGCGCCAGCAGCCAAGGGCAGCTAAACACTGAAGCTTTCTTT

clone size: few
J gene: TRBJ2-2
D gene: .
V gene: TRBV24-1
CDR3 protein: CATSDPNTGELFF
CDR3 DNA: TGTGCCACCAGTGATCCGAACACCGGGGAGCTGTTTTTT

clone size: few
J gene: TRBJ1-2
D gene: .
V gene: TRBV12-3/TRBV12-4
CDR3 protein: CASSTPGEGGYTF
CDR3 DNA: TGTGCCAGCAGCACTCCAGGGGAAGGTGGCTACACCTTC

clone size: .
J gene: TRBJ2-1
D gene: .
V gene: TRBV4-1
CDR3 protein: CASSHVEQPTGNEQFF
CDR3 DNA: TGCGCCAGCAGCCATGTTGAGCAACCTACGGGCAATGAGCAGTTCTTC

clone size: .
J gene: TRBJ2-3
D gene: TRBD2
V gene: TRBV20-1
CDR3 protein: CSANTGDYNTDTQYF
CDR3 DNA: TGCAGTGCTAATACCGGGGACTACAACACAGATACGCAGTATTTT

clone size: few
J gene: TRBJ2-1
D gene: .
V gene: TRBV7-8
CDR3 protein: CASSLGGAGNEQFF
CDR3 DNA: TGTGCCAGCAGCTTAGGGGGGGCCGGCAATGAGCAGTTCTTC

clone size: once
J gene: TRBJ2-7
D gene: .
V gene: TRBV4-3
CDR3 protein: CASSQGGGQAYEQYF
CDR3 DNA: TGCGCCAGCAGCCAAGGGGGTGGGCAGGCCTACGAGCAGTACTTC

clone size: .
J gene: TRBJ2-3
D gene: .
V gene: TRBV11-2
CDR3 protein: CASSLVGSPTDTQYF
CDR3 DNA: TGTGCCAGCAGCTTAGTTGGCAGCCCGACAGATACGCAGTATTTT

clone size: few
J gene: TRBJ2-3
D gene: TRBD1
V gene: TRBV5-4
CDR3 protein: CASSSGQFSTTDTQYF
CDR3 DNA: TGTGCCAGCAGCTCGGGACAGTTCTCTACCACAGATACGCAGTATTTT

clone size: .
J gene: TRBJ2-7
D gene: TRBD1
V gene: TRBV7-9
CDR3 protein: CASSSGITGGREQYF
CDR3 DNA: TGTGCCAGCAGTTCTGGGATTACAGGGGGTCGCGAGCAGTACTTC

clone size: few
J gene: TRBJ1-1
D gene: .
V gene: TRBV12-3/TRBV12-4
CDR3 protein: CASSFSNIGTEAFF
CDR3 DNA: TGTGCCAGCAGTTTCTCCAACATTGGGACTGAAGCTTTCTTT

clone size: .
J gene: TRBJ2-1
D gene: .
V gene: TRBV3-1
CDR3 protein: CASSRGMMRRDGEQFF
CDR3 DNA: TGTGCCAGCAGCCGGGGTATGATGCGCCGAGACGGAGAGCAGTTCTTC

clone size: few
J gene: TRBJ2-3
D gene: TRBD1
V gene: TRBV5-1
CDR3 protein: CASSLNRDRPTDTQYF
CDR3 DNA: TGCGCCAGCAGCTTGAATAGGGACAGACCCACAGATACGCAGTATTTT

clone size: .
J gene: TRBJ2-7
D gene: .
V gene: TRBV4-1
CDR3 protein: CASSHRGGYEQYF
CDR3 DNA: TGCGCCAGCAGCCACAGGGGAGGCTACGAGCAGTACTTC

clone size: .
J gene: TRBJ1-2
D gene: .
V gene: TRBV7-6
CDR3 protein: CASSLAEEEGYTF
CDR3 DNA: TGTGCCAGCAGCTTAGCTGAAGAGGAAGGCTACACCTTC

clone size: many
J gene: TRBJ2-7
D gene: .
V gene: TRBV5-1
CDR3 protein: CASRSSGSYEQYF
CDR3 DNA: TGCGCCAGCAGATCCAGCGGGTCCTACGAGCAGTACTTC

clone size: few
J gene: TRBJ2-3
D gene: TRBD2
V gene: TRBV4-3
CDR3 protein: CASSQDQGLAIPYF
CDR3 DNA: TGCGCCAGCAGCCAAGACCAGGGACTAGCGATTCCGTATTTT

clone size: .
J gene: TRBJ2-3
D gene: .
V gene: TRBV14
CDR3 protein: CASSQNLASPWDTQYF
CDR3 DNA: TGTGCCAGCAGCCAAAATCTCGCTAGCCCTTGGGATACGCAGTATTTT

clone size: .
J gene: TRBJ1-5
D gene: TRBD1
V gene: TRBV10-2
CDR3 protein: CASSGDRGNSNQPQHF
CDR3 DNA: TGCGCCAGCAGTGGAGACAGGGGTAATAGCAATCAGCCCCAGCATTTT

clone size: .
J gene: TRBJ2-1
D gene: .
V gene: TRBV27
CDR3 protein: CASSKPAGRSYNEQFF
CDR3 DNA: TGTGCCAGCAGTAAGCCGGCAGGACGATCCTACAATGAGCAGTTCTTC

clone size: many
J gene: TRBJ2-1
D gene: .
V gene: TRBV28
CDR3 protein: CASSFRSSYNEQFF
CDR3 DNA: TGTGCCAGCAGTTTTCGGAGCTCCTACAATGAGCAGTTCTTC

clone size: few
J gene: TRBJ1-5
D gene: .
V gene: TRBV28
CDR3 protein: CASSSRGVGNQPQHF
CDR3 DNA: TGTGCCAGCAGTTCGCGAGGGGTTGGCAATCAGCCCCAGCATTTT

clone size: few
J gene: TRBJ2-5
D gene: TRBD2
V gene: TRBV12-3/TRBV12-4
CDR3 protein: CASSNTGGSGGQETQYF
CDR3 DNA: TGTGCCAGCAGCAACACTGGGGGTAGCGGGGGCCAAGAGACCCAGTACTTC

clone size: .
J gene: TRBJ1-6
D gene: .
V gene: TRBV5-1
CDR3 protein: CASSLDRADNSPLHF
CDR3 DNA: TGCGCCAGCAGCTTGGACCGGGCAGATAATTCACCCCTCCACTTT

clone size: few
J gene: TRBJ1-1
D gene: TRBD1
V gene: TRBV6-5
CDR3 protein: CASSGDRVMNTEAFF
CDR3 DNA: TGTGCCAGCTCGGGCGACAGGGTGATGAACACTGAAGCTTTCTTT

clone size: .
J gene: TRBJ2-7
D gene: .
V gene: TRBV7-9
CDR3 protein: CASSPGHTTYEQYF
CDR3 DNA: TGTGCCAGCAGCCCGGGGCATACGACTTACGAGCAGTACTTC

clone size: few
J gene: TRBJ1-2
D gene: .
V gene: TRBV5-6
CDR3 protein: CASSLEGVYGYTF
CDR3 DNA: TGTGCCAGCAGCTTGGAGGGAGTCTATGGCTACACCTTC

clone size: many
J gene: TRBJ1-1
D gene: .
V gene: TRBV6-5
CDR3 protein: CASSYPRLQGDLEAFF
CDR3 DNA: TGTGCCAGCAGTTACCCCCGTTTACAGGGAGACTTGGAAGCTTTCTTT

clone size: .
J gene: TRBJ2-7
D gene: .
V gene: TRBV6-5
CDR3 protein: CASSYSSGEQYF
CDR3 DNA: TGTGCCAGCAGTTACTCGAGTGGCGAGCAGTACTTC

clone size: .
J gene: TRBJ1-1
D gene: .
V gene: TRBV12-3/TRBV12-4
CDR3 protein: CASSLSQGLDTEAFF
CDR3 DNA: TGTGCCAGCAGTTTATCCCAGGGTTTGGACACTGAAGCTTTCTTT

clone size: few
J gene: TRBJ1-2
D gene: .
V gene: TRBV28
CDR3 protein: CASSPQGGTYGYTF
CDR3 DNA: TGTGCCAGCAGTCCCCAGGGAGGGACTTATGGCTACACCTTC

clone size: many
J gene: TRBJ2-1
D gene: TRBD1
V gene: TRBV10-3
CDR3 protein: CAISAGQGAINEQFF
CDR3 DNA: TGTGCCATCAGTGCCGGACAGGGGGCGATAAATGAGCAGTTCTTC

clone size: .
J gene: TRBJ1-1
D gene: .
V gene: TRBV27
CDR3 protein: CASSLGSTGNTEAFF
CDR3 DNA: TGTGCCAGCAGTTTGGGAAGTACAGGAAACACTGAAGCTTTCTTT

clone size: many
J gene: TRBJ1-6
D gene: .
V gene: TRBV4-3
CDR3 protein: CASSQDGDSPLHF
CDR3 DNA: TGCGCCAGCAGCCAAGACGGGGATTCACCCCTCCACTTT

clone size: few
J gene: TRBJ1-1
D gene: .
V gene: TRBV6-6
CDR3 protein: CASSPGVNTEAFF
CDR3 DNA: TGTGCCAGCAGCCCTGGTGTTAACACTGAAGCTTTCTTT

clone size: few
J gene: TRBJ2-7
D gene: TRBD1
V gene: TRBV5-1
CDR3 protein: CASSPRQGAMNEQYF
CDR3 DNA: TGCGCCAGCAGCCCGCGACAGGGGGCGATGAACGAGCAGTACTTC

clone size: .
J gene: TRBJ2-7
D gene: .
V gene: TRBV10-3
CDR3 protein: CAISESVNRVYEQYF
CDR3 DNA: TGTGCCATCAGTGAGTCAGTTAACAGGGTGTACGAGCAGTACTTC

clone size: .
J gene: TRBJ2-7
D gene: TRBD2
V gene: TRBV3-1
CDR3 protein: CASSQDPRLAGGPSYEQYF
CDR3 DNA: TGTGCCAGCAGCCAAGATCCTCGACTAGCGGGGGGGCCCTCCTACGAGCAGTACTTC